Listed below are T cell receptor beta chains from one sample, sequenced in a study of blood T cell repertoires in COVID-19. This table comes from immunoSEQ multiplex PCR, and its TCRdb copy is limited to in-frame clones, with some not included. The table lists around 80,000 clones, over 70% of them singletons. Sequencing was carried out using peripheral blood. These receptors all come from a man aged 80 or over with acute or convalescent COVID-19. Both conserved end residues are part of each CDR3. D genes are given only for firm matches. Clone size is stated in some rows and not others, as once, few, many or a class when expanded.

clone_size | j_call | d_call | v_call | cdr3_nt | cdr3_aa
- | TRBJ2-7 | TRBD1 | TRBV6-1 | TGTGCCAGCAGTGAAGCCAACAGGGGAAATTGGGGCGAGCAGTACTTC | CASSEANRGNWGEQYF
- | TRBJ1-2 | - | TRBV19 | TGTGCCAGTAGTATAGATCTATTGCAGGCCTATGGCTACACCTTC | CASSIDLLQAYGYTF
- | TRBJ2-5 | - | TRBV30 | TGTGCCCATGGCAGGGGAGAGACCCAGTACTTC | CAHGRGETQYF
- | TRBJ1-2 | - | TRBV2 | TGTGCCAGCAGTGGACAGAAAGCTAACTATGGCTACACCTTC | CASSGQKANYGYTF
few | TRBJ2-2 | - | TRBV30 | TGTGCCTGGAGTAGGGGCACCGGGGAGCTGTTTTTT | CAWSRGTGELFF
- | TRBJ2-1 | TRBD2 | TRBV19 | TGTGCCAGTAGTCCCCCCCGGACTAGTGGGGTCAATGAGCAGTTCTTC | CASSPPRTSGVNEQFF
- | TRBJ1-1 | TRBD1 | TRBV27 | TGTGCCAGCTACGGGACAGGGGGAGGTCAGGTGACTGAAGCTTTCTTT | CASYGTGGGQVTEAFF
- | TRBJ2-7 | - | TRBV5-1 | TGCGCCAGCTCAACCGCCAGGGGCTGGGACTACGAGCAGTACTTC | CASSTARGWDYEQYF
- | TRBJ1-2 | TRBD1 | TRBV4-1 | TGCGCCAGCAGCCTAGGTTTCGTGACAGGGGATGGCTACACCTTC | CASSLGFVTGDGYTF
- | TRBJ1-5 | TRBD1 | TRBV6-1 | TGTGCCAGCAGTGGACAGGGGGCCACTCAGCCCCAGCATTTT | CASSGQGATQPQHF
once | TRBJ2-2 | - | TRBV9 | TGTGCCAGCAGGAGGCTCTTGAACACCGGGGAGCTGTTTTTT | CASRRLLNTGELFF
- | TRBJ2-2 | TRBD1 | TRBV5-4 | TGTGCCAGCAGCCTAGGACAGGGTGGCGGGGAGCTGTTTTTT | CASSLGQGGGELFF
- | TRBJ1-1 | - | TRBV30 | TGTGCCTGGAGTCTCAGGGCTGAAGCTTTCTTT | CAWSLRAEAFF
- | TRBJ2-3 | TRBD2 | TRBV5-6 | TGTGCCAGCAGCAGACTAGCGGGGATCACAGATACGCAGTATTTT | CASSRLAGITDTQYF
- | TRBJ2-5 | - | TRBV30 | TGTGCCTGGAGTGCACAAGAGACCCAGTACTTC | CAWSAQETQYF
- | TRBJ2-2 | TRBD1 | TRBV7-9 | TGTGCCAGCAGCTCTCAGGGGGCGCTTCCCGGGGAGCTGTTTTTT | CASSSQGALPGELFF
- | TRBJ2-5 | - | TRBV5-1 | TGCGCCAGCAGCTCGCAGGGGATGATCCAAGAGACCCAGTACTTC | CASSSQGMIQETQYF
- | TRBJ2-7 | - | TRBV6-5 | TGTGCCAGCACTTCGGGTAGCCTCGAGCAGTACTTC | CASTSGSLEQYF
- | TRBJ2-4 | TRBD2 | TRBV2 | TGTGCCAGCAGTGAAGCGCTTCGGGCTAGCGGGGGGGTACTAGCCAAAAACATTCAGTACTTC | CASSEALRASGGVLAKNIQYF
- | TRBJ1-6 | - | TRBV2 | TGTGCCAGCCGGGACAATAATAATTCACCCCTCCACTTT | CASRDNNNSPLHF
- | TRBJ1-6 | - | TRBV6-1 | TGTGCCAGCAGTGACAGTTTTTCACCCCTCCACTTT | CASSDSFSPLHF
- | TRBJ2-1 | TRBD2 | TRBV7-3 | TGTGCCAGCAGCCAACGGACTAGCGGGGGGGTCTCCTACAATGAGCAGTTCTTC | CASSQRTSGGVSYNEQFF
- | TRBJ2-1 | TRBD1 | TRBV19 | TGTGCCAGTAGTTATACTGACAGGGGTAATTACAATGAGCAGTTCTTC | CASSYTDRGNYNEQFF